This T cell receptor beta chain originates from a study of shared clonotypes between healthy human individuals. Whole-study context: Per-donor plates numbered three CD4 naive, three CD4 memory, two CD8 naive and one CD8 memory.

This CDR3 region has 16 residues. Germline V gene sequence: CDR1 SEHNR, CDR2 FQNEAQ (reference sequence). V lost 1 base, J lost 5 bases, and 8 bases stayed unmatched. The study, taken as a whole, reports: The study found about 5.1% of naive CD4 clonotypes shared across four donors. Non-shared clonotypes displayed generation probabilities falling below those of clonotypes present in all four donors.

Only CD45RO-negative cells positively selected for CCR7 counted as naive CD8 cells, so terminally differentiated effector memory CD45RA+ cells were excluded. Details on this clone: Its target is not known.

Across several immunoSEQ plates, the genomic DNA of each subset was split evenly. Assay used: immunoSEQ multiplex PCR; TCRdb lists only in-frame clones, some missing. The table lists some 1,900,000 clones, over 85% of them singletons. The chain recombines TRBV7-9 with TRBJ2-7; TRBD2 agrees at 10 bases. The receptor was derived from a man aged 18 to 30 in good health. The sample comprised naive CD8+ T cells sorted from blood. In DNA form, the CDR3 reads TGTGCCAGCAGCTTAGTAAGGACTAGCGGTATCGACGAGCAGTACTTC. Its protein product is CASSLVRTSGIDEQYF.